Following are 31 T cell receptor beta chains from one sample sequenced in a study of T-cell memory formation after mild COVID-19. TCRdb reprocessed the 5' RACE reads with MiXCR, giving one entry per CDR3 protein. This table holds 150,000 to 200,000 distinct CDR3 sequences, around 10% found once. Sequenced input: PBMCs or a T cell subset sorted from them (not recorded which). These receptors originate from a man between 18 and 29 years old who had mild COVID-19 (a few samples of this study predate the infection). Cell type and time point are not known.

J is TRBJ2-3 and V is TRBV24-1, with D possibly being TRBD1 or TRBD2 (6 bases each). V shed 5 bases and J shed 0 bases, with 8 bases lying between them. Germline values: CDR1 KGHDR, CDR2 SFDVKD. This CDR3 is built from 14 residues. The CDR3 here is CATSGRGSTDTQYF. For the CDR3, the DNA is TGTGCCACCAGTGGGAGGGGGAGCACAGATACGCAGTATTTT.

This chain connects TRBV5-5 to TRBJ1-5, with no clear D. The CDR3 runs to 14 residues. The V end was cut by 1 base, the J end by 4 bases, with 9 bases between. Germline V lookup: CDR1 SGHKS, CDR2 YYEKEE (reference sequence). CDR3 nucleotide sequence: TGTGCCAGCAGCTTGAGGCCTTTTAATCAGCCCCAGCATTTT. Encoded protein: CASSLRPFNQPQHF.

This chain joins TRBV7-2 and TRBJ2-5, with 8 bases aligning to TRBD1. Germline V gene data show CDR1 as SGHTA and CDR2 as FQGNSA. Trimming cost V 2 bases and J 4 bases; bases outside gene matches: 6. The CDR3 spans 15 residues. CDR3 sequence reads: CASSLQGQGPETQYF. In DNA form, the CDR3 reads TGTGCCAGCAGCTTACAAGGACAGGGTCCAGAGACCCAGTACTTC.

The CDR3 coding sequence is TGTGCCAGCAGCCACGGTGAATCTCTTGGCTACACCTTC. Amino acids: CASSHGESLGYTF. This chain joins TRBV12-3 or TRBV12-4 and TRBJ1-2; D remains ambiguous. V lost 6 bases to trimming and J lost 7 bases, with 15 bases between them. The CDR3 runs to 13 residues.

This clonotype has a count of ten or more. The chain combines TRBV5-1 with TRBJ2-3; D is tentatively TRBD1 or TRBD2 (5 bases each). Trimming cost V 4 bases and J 1 base, with 13 bases left between them. This CDR3 comprises 15 residues. Germline CDR1 SGHRS, CDR2 YFSETQ. The CDR3 DNA reads as TGCGCCAGCAGCCCAGACCTGGGGGGCACAGATACGCAGTATTTT. It specifies CASSPDLGGTDTQYF.

This clonotype was detected many times. CDR3 loop: CSARDGRQGSNSPLHF. The DNA for the CDR3 is TGCAGTGCTAGAGACGGAAGACAGGGATCAAATTCACCCCTCCACTTT. V is TRBV20-1 and J is TRBJ1-6, with 7 bases aligning to TRBD1. Germline V lookup: CDR1 DFQATT, CDR2 SNEGSKA (reference sequence). Germline trimming cut 0 bases from V and 7 bases from J; bases unmatched to any gene: 9. CDR3 length: 16 amino acids.

The V call is TRBV18, the J call TRBJ2-3; tentatively, D is TRBD1 (6 bases). Trimming cost V 6 bases and J 4 bases, with 29 bases left between them. Germline lookup yields CDR1 KGHSH and CDR2 LQKENI. This CDR3 has 19 residues. CDR3: CASSTRKRTTWGHADTQYF. The CDR3 DNA is TGTGCCAGCTCCACCAGGAAGAGGACGACGTGGGGGCACGCAGATACGCAGTATTTT.

As DNA, the CDR3 is TGTGCCAGCAGCCAGGGGCCACAGGGGGGATACGAGCAGTACTTC. This codes for CASSQGPQGGYEQYF. This chain joins TRBV14 and TRBJ2-7, with TRBD1 matching over 8 bases. The CDR3 totals 15 residues. Germline-derived CDR1 and CDR2 are SGHDN and FVKESK. The V and J ends lost 3 bases and 4 bases, in that order; junction bases with no gene match: 8.

This clonotype was seen a few times. This chain links TRBV5-1 with TRBJ1-1; D not resolved. V dropped 7 bases and J dropped 4 bases, with 29 bases sitting between them. There are 18 residues in the CDR3. Germline V gene lookup returns CDR1 SGHRS and CDR2 YFSETQ. CDR3 sequence: CASRTREVVMGRGTEAFF. The CDR3 bases are TGCGCCAGCCGGACGAGGGAGGTCGTAATGGGTCGGGGCACTGAAGCTTTCTTT.

This clonotype came up a few times. This rearrangement joins TRBV5-1 to TRBJ1-3; D is undetermined. V lost 4 bases and J 0 bases, leaving 5 bases between the germline ends. Germline V gene lookup returns CDR1 SGHRS and CDR2 YFSETQ. CDR3 length equals 13 residues. CDR3 sequence (DNA): TGCGCCAGCAGCAACCTCTCTGGAAACACCATATATTTT. It is translated as CASSNLSGNTIYF.

The chain recombines TRBV28 with TRBJ1-2, with a tentative D call TRBD1 (6 bases). Trimming left V 4 bases short and J 4 bases short, with 13 bases between. CDR1 MDHEN and CDR2 SYDVKM come from the germline V gene. The CDR3 length is 14 residues. The CDR3 nucleotides read TGTGCCAGCAGTTACGAAGGGGGAGGCTATGGCTACACCTTC. It yields the protein CASSYEGGGYGYTF.

V is TRBV7-8 and J is TRBJ2-2, with 7 bases lining up with TRBD2. With 5 bases clipped from V and 0 bases from J, the junction kept 3 bases outside the gene matches. Germline CDR1 reads SGHVS; CDR2 reads FQNEAQ. CDR3 size: 15 residues. The CDR3 coding sequence is TGTGCCAGCAGCCATCGGGGGGCGAACACCGGGGAGCTGTTTTTT. Translation gives CASSHRGANTGELFF.

This clonotype was observed at least ten times. The chain recombines TRBV28 with TRBJ2-5, with 10 bases matching TRBD1. Trimming took 4 bases from V and 2 from J; bases not matched to a gene: 7. The germline CDR1 and CDR2 sequences are MDHEN and SYDVKM. This CDR3 has 16 amino acids. CDR3 region: CASSSPGQGYQETQYF. The CDR3 bases are TGTGCCAGCAGTTCTCCGGGACAGGGGTATCAAGAGACCCAGTACTTC.

This clonotype was counted once. The V gene is TRBV9, the J gene TRBJ1-2; D is perhaps TRBD1 (5 bases). Germline lookup yields CDR1 SGDLS and CDR2 YYNGEE. The CDR3 extends over 14 amino acids. V lost 3 bases and J 4 bases, leaving 13 bases between the germline ends. This chain's CDR3 is CASSASGGSYGYTF. The CDR3, as DNA: TGTGCCAGCAGCGCCTCGGGGGGAAGCTATGGCTACACCTTC. The full variable domain, with the rest looked up from reference TRBV9 and TRBJ1-2, is DSGVTQTPKHLITATGQRVTLRCSPRSGDLSVYWYQQSLDQGLQFLIQYYNGEERAKGNILERFSAQQFPDLHSELNLSSLELGDSALYFCASSASGGSYGYTFGSGTRLTVV.

The chain carries TRBV18 and TRBJ2-2; D is uncertain. This CDR3 is built from 12 residues. In germline, CDR1 is KGHSH, CDR2 LQKENI. Trimming pared 1 base from V and 6 bases from J, leaving 3 bases between. CDR3 in amino acids: CASSPLAGELFF. CDR3 nucleotide sequence: TGTGCCAGCTCACCACTTGCCGGGGAGCTGTTTTTT.

J is TRBJ2-5 and V is TRBV7-2; D not certain. Trimming stripped 5 bases from V and 0 bases from J, with 10 bases between. The V gene's germline CDR1 is SGHTA and CDR2 FQGNSA. The CDR3 contains 14 residues. The CDR3 nucleotides read TGTGCCAGCAGCCGATTTGGGAACCAAGAGACCCAGTACTTC. Protein sequence: CASSRFGNQETQYF.

This clonotype was picked up a small number of times. CDR3 residues: CASSFGDISGNTIYF. The CDR3 DNA reads TGTGCCAGCAGCTTCGGGGACATCTCTGGAAACACCATATATTTT. The rearrangement links TRBV7-9 to TRBJ1-3; perhaps TRBD1 as D (6 bases). Trimming stripped 3 bases from V and 0 bases from J, with 9 bases between. Germline values: CDR1 SEHNR, CDR2 FQNEAQ (reference sequence). The CDR3 consists of 15 residues.

This chain joins TRBV20-1 and TRBJ2-7, with TRBD2 matching over 8 bases. Germline CDR1 reads DFQATT; CDR2 reads SNEGSKA (reference sequence). The CDR3 length is 14 residues. The V gene end was trimmed by 1 base and the J gene end by 5 bases; junction bases not matched to a gene: 7. CDR3 protein: CSARAVLLADEQYF. For the CDR3, the DNA is TGCAGTGCTAGAGCCGTACTACTAGCGGACGAGCAGTACTTC.

This clonotype was counted only a few times. CDR3 in amino acids: CASSYTGLAGGPTDTQYF. CDR3 nucleotides: TGTGCCAGCAGTTACACCGGACTAGCGGGGGGGCCGACAGATACGCAGTATTTT. This chain connects TRBV6-2 or TRBV6-3 to TRBJ2-3; 15 bases line up with TRBD2. The CDR3 spans 18 residues. The V gene end was trimmed by 2 bases and the J gene end by 3 bases; junction bases not matched to a gene: 6. Germline V lookup: CDR1 MNHEY, CDR2 SVGEGT.

This clonotype was observed many times. This chain uses TRBV2 with TRBJ1-5; D is possibly TRBD1 (5 bases). The CDR3 is 14 amino acids. The V and J ends lost 4 bases and 5 bases respectively, with 12 bases between them. Germline assignment: CDR1 SNHLY and CDR2 FYNNEI. As DNA, the CDR3 is TGTGCCAGCAGTGTGGGGGTCGGATATCAGCCCCAGCATTTT. This gives the protein CASSVGVGYQPQHF.

The CDR3 coding sequence is TGTGCCAGCGGAGTGCAGGGGGCTGCTTTCTTT. Its protein product is CASGVQGAAFF. The chain combines TRBV6-5 with TRBJ1-1; 8 nucleotides match TRBD1. Germline trimming cut 8 bases from V and 11 bases from J; bases unmatched to any gene: 7. CDR3 size: 11 residues. CDR1 and CDR2 (germline): MNHEY, SVGAGI.

The chain has TRBV14 and TRBJ1-4, with TRBD1 matching over 7 bases. CDR3 length equals 15 residues. V lost 5 bases and J lost 5; bases outside the gene matches: 8. Germline V gene data show CDR1 as SGHDN and CDR2 as FVKESK. The CDR3 spells CASSAKTGRNEKLFF. The CDR3 bases are TGTGCCAGCAGCGCTAAGACAGGGAGAAATGAAAAACTGTTTTTT.

In this sample, this clonotype turned up many times. One end of the junction varies from germline; a read error may be responsible. This chain uses TRBV5-1 with TRBJ2-1, with 11 positions matching TRBD2. The CDR3 sequence is 13 residues long. The germline V gene has CDR1 SGHRS and CDR2 YFSETQ. The CDR3 region has the DNA TGCGCCAGCAGACCTTCCCCGGGACTAGCGGAAACATTC. This gives the protein CASRPSPGLAETF.

This sequence joins TRBV20-1 and TRBJ2-7; 10 positions agree with TRBD2. CDR3 size: 14 residues. CDR1 and CDR2 (germline): DFQATT, SNEGSKA (reference sequence). V shed 6 bases and J 3 bases; nucleotides not matched to a gene: 8. The CDR3 region is CSAAPSGRSYEQYF. The CDR3 DNA sequence: TGCAGTGCCGCCCCTAGCGGGAGAAGCTACGAGCAGTACTTC.

V usage is TRBV24-1 and J usage is TRBJ2-1; the match to TRBD2 covers 9 bases. This CDR3 contains 14 residues. The trim removed 3 bases at V and 6 bases at J, leaving 2 bases unmatched. The V gene's germline CDR1 is KGHDR and CDR2 SFDVKD. The CDR3 bases are TGTGCCACCAGTGATGCGCGGGGGGGCAATGAGCAGTTCTTC. Its protein is CATSDARGGNEQFF.

This clonotype showed up just a few times. This chain links TRBV28 with TRBJ2-5; D perhaps matches TRBD1 (5 bases). CDR3 length: 13 residues. Germline values: CDR1 MDHEN, CDR2 SYDVKM. Trimming left V 4 bases short and J 5 bases short, with 11 bases between. The CDR3 is CASSSQVRETQYF. In DNA form, the CDR3 reads TGTGCCAGCAGTTCACAGGTCCGGGAGACCCAGTACTTC.

This chain connects TRBV9 to TRBJ1-6, with a weak D call TRBD1 (5 bases). Germline CDR1 and CDR2: SGDLS and YYNGEE. Deletions cut 0 bases from V and 7 bases from J, with 11 bases between. This CDR3 contains 15 residues. For the CDR3, the DNA is TGTGCCAGCAGCGTAGCAACAGGATTGAATTCACCCCTCCACTTT. Translating it yields CASSVATGLNSPLHF.

This chain links TRBV20-1 with TRBJ2-3, with D perhaps matching TRBD1 or TRBD2 (5 bases each). The CDR3 contains 14 residues. V was cut by 3 bases and J by 4 bases, with 14 bases left in between. In germline, CDR1 is DFQATT, CDR2 SNEGSKA (reference sequence). The CDR3 DNA reads TGCAGTGCTAGTTGGTGGCAGGGACCAGATACGCAGTATTTT. This sequence encodes CSASWWQGPDTQYF.

This rearrangement joins TRBV5-1 to TRBJ2-1, with D perhaps being TRBD1 or TRBD2 (5 bases each). Trimming left V 0 bases short and J 10 bases short, with 11 bases between. This CDR3 comprises 13 residues. Germline CDR1 reads SGHRS; CDR2 reads YFSETQ. The CDR3 region is CASSLAEGYEQFF. DNA for the CDR3: TGCGCCAGCAGCTTGGCCGAGGGGTACGAGCAGTTCTTC.

This clonotype has only a few counts. The gene calls are TRBV12-3 or TRBV12-4 and TRBJ1-4, with D possibly being TRBD1 (5 bases). The CDR3 sequence is 15 residues long. V dropped 7 bases and J dropped 0 bases, with 12 bases sitting between them. CDR3 coding DNA: TGTGCCAGCAAAGGTTGGGGCGCAACTAATGAAAAACTGTTTTTT. Protein sequence: CASKGWGATNEKLFF.

This clonotype showed up many times. This chain links TRBV5-1 with TRBJ2-3; D not resolved. The CDR3 runs to 15 residues. Germline V gene sequence: CDR1 SGHRS, CDR2 YFSETQ. Deletions cut 0 bases from V and 0 bases from J, with 8 bases between. DNA of the CDR3: TGCGCCAGCAGCTTGGTCGGCAGTAGCACAGATACGCAGTATTTT. Residues: CASSLVGSSTDTQYF.